This TCR beta chain was observed in a study of shared T cell receptors in the human thymus. Clones were sequenced by immunoSEQ multiplex PCR, and TCRdb holds only the in-frame ones, with some missing. The sample shows hundreds of thousands of clones, approximately 88% of them seen only once. Germline V gene lookup returns CDR1 SNHLY and CDR2 FYNNEI. This CDR3 comprises 14 residues. V was trimmed by 10 bases and J by 0 bases, leaving 15 bases between them. These data were also reused for a study on human thymus T cells. This second study says: Donation was from healthy Finnish infants who were having corrective surgery that addressed congenital heart defects. Thymic resections from corrective heart surgery supplied the tissue. V and J gene usage appeared biased in thymic and blood repertoires. Overlap was high between thymic repertoires from unrelated individuals, as reported in related research.

The sequence came from a boy under two years old with a congenital heart defect. Sequencing was done on a sample of thymocytes. V and J are TRBV2 and TRBJ1-2; the D gene is possibly TRBD1 (6 bases). In nucleotides, the CDR3 is TGTGCCACTAGCCGGGACACCTCTAACTATGGCTACACCTTC. This translates into CATSRDTSNYGYTF.